Sequencing of this T cell receptor beta chain was carried out in a study of T-cell reconstitution after alpha-beta-depleted transplantation in children. The CDR3 covers 15 residues. Germline V gene data show CDR1 as SGHTA and CDR2 as FQGNSA. The trim removed 5 bases at V and 3 bases at J, leaving 6 bases unmatched. Unique molecular identifiers were used in preparing the TCRbeta library. TCRdb fed the PCR reads into MiXCR, producing one record per CDR3 protein. The table shows around 600,000 distinct CDR3 sequences, with roughly a tenth occurring only once. This TCR was recovered from a human donor who donated a stem cell graft to a child with acute myeloid leukemia. The chain employs TRBV7-2 and TRBJ1-4, with TRBD1 identical over 7 bases. The sample here was PBMCs from the stem cell graft donor, taken from the stem cell graft. In DNA form, the CDR3 reads TGTGCCAGCAGCCTAAAACAGGGGTCTAATGAAAAACTGTTTTTT. This codes for CASSLKQGSNEKLFF.